The 10 T cell receptor beta chains in this list originate from one sample, sequenced in a study of T cell changes during pregnancy in multiple sclerosis. Libraries were prepared by immunoSEQ multiplex PCR; TCRdb keeps only in-frame clonotypes and omits some of them. The sample has some 69,000 clones, roughly nine tenths seen once. The source material was peripheral blood, sampled in the second trimester of pregnancy. These TCRs come from a female donor in good health, enrolled as a control in a pregnancy study.

The V gene is TRBV30, the J gene TRBJ1-6; tentatively, D is TRBD1 (6 bases). The CDR3 covers 17 residues. Trimming took off 2 bases at V and 10 bases at J, with 24 bases between the two ends. The germline CDR1 and CDR2 sequences are GTSNPN and SVGIG (reference sequence). CDR3 protein: CAWSFIPITGPLSPLHF. DNA for the CDR3: TGTGCCTGGAGTTTCATTCCAATAACAGGGCCTTTGTCACCCCTCCACTTT.

J is TRBJ2-7 and V is TRBV5-8, with a tentative D call TRBD2 (7 bases). The CDR3 totals 14 residues. CDR1 and CDR2 (germline): SGHTS, YDEGEE. The V gene lost 3 bases and the J gene lost 2 bases, with 12 bases spanning the gap. The CDR3 region has the DNA TGTGCCAGCAGCTGGGGAGGGGGGGCCTACGAGCAGTACTTC. Protein product: CASSWGGGAYEQYF.

The rearrangement joins TRBV7-2 to TRBJ1-5, with D possibly matching TRBD1 (5 bases). Looked up from germline, CDR1 is SGHTA and CDR2 is FQGNSA. V lost 5 bases, J lost 6 bases, and 11 bases lay in between. The CDR3 length is 13 residues. The CDR3 sequence: CASSPGGGQPQHF. CDR3 coding DNA: TGTGCCAGCAGCCCAGGCGGGGGTCAGCCCCAGCATTTT. Looking up the rest from reference TRBV7-2 and TRBJ1-5 gives the full variable domain: GAGVSQSPSNKVTEKGKDVELRCDPISGHTALYWYRQSLGQGLEFLIYFQGNSAPDKSGLPSDRFSAERTGGSVSTLTIQRTQQEDSAVYLCASSPGGGQPQHFGDGTRLSIL.

The V gene is TRBV4-3, the J gene TRBJ2-1; 8 bases match TRBD1. This CDR3 comprises 16 residues. Germline V lookup: CDR1 LGHNA, CDR2 YSLEER. V dropped 4 bases and J dropped 4; count of bases not matched to a gene: 9. In DNA form, the CDR3 reads TGCGCCAGCAGCCCGGGTGGGACAGGCGTATACAATGAGCAGTTCTTC. Amino acid sequence: CASSPGGTGVYNEQFF.

The genes are TRBV7-2 and TRBJ2-7; D not certain. Germline CDR1 is SGHTA and CDR2 is FQGNSA. This CDR3 comprises 11 residues. V lost 2 bases to trimming and J lost 5 bases, with 4 bases between them. For the CDR3, the DNA is TGTGCCAGCAGCTTAAATAACGAGCAGTACTTC. This codes for CASSLNNEQYF.

V gene TRBV19 combines with J gene TRBJ2-1, with D tentatively TRBD2 (6 bases). The CDR3 spans 15 residues. Per germline, CDR1 LNHDA and CDR2 SQIVND (reference sequence). V lost 7 bases, J lost 0 bases, and 13 bases lay in between. Here the CDR3 reads CASTGVSSSYNEQFF. CDR3 DNA sequence: TGTGCCAGTACGGGAGTGTCCAGCTCCTACAATGAGCAGTTCTTC.

The rearrangement joins TRBV27 to TRBJ1-4; 9 nucleotides agree with TRBD1. From germline, CDR1 is MNHEY and CDR2 SMNVEV (reference sequence). V trimming: 5 bases; J trimming: 7 bases; junction bases outside the gene matches: 8. The CDR3 loop spans 15 amino acids. The CDR3 bases are TGTGCCAGCAGTCTCCGGCGGACAGGGGCTGAAAAACTGTTTTTT. Encoded protein: CASSLRRTGAEKLFF.

V gene TRBV7-2 combines with J gene TRBJ1-1; 9 nucleotides align to TRBD1. The germline V gene has CDR1 SGHTA and CDR2 FQGNSA. The CDR3 is made up of 15 amino acids. V shed 1 base and J 1 base; nucleotides not matched to a gene: 1. For the CDR3, the DNA is TGTGCCAGCAGCTTAGACAGGGGGCGGAACACTGAAGCTTTCTTT. Translation: CASSLDRGRNTEAFF.

J is TRBJ2-3 and V is TRBV28; D might be TRBD2 (7 bases). Trimming stripped 10 bases from V and 3 bases from J, with 17 bases between. Germline assignment: CDR1 MDHEN and CDR2 SYDVKM. The CDR3 totals 14 residues. The CDR3 bases are TGTGCCACCCATTTGGGGGGGCGGACAGATACGCAGTATTTT. Protein: CATHLGGRTDTQYF.

The J gene is TRBJ2-2, the V gene TRBV7-9; 8 bases line up with TRBD2. The CDR3 contains 16 residues. V was clipped by 4 bases and J by 2 bases; unmatched bases: 6. Germline V gives CDR1 SEHNR, CDR2 FQNEAQ (reference sequence). The CDR3 DNA reads TGTGCCAGCAGCTCCCAACGGGGGGGTAACACCGGGGAGCTGTTTTTT. Translation: CASSSQRGGNTGELFF.